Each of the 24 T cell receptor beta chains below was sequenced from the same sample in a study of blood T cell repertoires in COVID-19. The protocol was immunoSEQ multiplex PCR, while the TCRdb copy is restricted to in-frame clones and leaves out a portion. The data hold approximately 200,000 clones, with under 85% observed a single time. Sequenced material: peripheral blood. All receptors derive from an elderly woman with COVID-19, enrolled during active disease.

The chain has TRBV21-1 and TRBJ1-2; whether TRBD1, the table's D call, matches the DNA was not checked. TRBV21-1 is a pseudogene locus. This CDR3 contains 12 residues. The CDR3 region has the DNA TGTGCCAGCAGCACAACAGGCTATGGCTACACCTTC. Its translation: CASSTTGYGYTF.

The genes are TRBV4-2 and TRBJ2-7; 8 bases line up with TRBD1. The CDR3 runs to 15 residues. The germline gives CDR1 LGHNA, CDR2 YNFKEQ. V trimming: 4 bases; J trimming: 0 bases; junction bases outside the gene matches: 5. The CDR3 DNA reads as TGTGCCAGCAGCCCAGGACAGGGACTCTCCTACGAGCAGTACTTC. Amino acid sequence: CASSPGQGLSYEQYF.

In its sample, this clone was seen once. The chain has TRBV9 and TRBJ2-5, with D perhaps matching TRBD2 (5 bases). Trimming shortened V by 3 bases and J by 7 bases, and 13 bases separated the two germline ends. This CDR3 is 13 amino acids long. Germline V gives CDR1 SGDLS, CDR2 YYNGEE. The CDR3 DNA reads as TGTGCCAGCAGCGGAGACGGGGTAGGGACCCAGTACTTC. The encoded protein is CASSGDGVGTQYF.

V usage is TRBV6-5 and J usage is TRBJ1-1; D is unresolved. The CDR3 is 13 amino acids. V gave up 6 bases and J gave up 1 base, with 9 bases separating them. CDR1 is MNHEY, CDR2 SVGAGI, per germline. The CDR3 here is CASSRRRNTEAFF. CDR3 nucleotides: TGTGCCAGCAGCCGTCGCAGGAACACTGAAGCTTTCTTT.

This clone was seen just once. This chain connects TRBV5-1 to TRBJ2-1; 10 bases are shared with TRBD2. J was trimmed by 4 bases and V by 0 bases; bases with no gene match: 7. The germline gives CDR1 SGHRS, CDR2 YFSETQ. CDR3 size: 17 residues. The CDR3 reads CASSLGIAGGSYNEQFF. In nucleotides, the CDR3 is TGCGCCAGCAGCTTGGGTATAGCGGGAGGATCGTACAATGAGCAGTTCTTC.

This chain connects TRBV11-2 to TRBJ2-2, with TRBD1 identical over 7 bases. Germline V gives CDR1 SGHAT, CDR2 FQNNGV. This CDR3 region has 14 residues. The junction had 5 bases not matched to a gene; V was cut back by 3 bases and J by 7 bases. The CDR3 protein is CASSFGDRVGELFF. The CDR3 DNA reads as TGTGCCAGCAGCTTCGGTGACAGGGTCGGGGAGCTGTTTTTT.

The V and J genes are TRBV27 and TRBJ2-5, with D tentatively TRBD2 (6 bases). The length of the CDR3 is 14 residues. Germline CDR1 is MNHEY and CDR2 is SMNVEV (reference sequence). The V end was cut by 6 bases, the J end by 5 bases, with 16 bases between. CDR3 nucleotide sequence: TGTGCCAGCAGAAGGACCACTGGAGGGGAGACCCAGTACTTC. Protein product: CASRRTTGGETQYF.

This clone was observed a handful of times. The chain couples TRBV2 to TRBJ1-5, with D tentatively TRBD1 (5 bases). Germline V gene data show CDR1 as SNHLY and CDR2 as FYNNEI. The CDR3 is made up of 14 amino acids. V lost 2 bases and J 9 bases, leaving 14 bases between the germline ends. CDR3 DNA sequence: TGTGCCAGCAGTGAAACGGGGGGGGTAGGGCCCCAGCATTTT. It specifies CASSETGGVGPQHF.

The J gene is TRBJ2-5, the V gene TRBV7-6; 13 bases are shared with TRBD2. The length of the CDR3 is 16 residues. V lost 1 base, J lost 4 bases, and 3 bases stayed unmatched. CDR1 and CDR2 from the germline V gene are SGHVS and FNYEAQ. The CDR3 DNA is TGTGCCAGCAGCTTAGGCCGACTAGCGGGAGGAGAGACCCAGTACTTC. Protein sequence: CASSLGRLAGGETQYF.

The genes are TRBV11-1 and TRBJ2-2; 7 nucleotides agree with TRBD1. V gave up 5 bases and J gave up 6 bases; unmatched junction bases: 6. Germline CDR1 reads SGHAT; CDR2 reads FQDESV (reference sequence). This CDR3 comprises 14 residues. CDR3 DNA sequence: TGTGCCAGCAGCCCCCAGACAGGGTCCGGGGAGCTGTTTTTT. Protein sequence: CASSPQTGSGELFF.

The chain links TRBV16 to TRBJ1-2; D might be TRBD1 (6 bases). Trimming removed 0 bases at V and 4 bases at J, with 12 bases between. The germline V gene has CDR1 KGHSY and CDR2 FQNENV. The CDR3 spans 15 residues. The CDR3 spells CASSQSQGQVYGYTF. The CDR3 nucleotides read TGTGCCAGCAGCCAATCCCAGGGGCAGGTCTATGGCTACACCTTC.

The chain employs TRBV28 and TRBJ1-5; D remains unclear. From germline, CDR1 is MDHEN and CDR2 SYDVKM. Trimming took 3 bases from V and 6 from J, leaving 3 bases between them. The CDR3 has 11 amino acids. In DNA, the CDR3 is TGTGCCAGCAGTTTCGGTCAGCCCCAGCATTTT. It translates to CASSFGQPQHF.

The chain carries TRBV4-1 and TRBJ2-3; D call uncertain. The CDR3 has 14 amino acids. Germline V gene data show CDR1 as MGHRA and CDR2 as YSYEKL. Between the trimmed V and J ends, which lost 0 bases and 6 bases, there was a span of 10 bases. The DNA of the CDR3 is TGCGCCAGCAGCCAAGATCTGCCCGCGGATACGCAGTATTTT. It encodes CASSQDLPADTQYF.

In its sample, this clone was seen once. CDR3 loop: CASSPTTGGLIGTDTQYF. The CDR3 DNA is TGTGCCAGCTCACCAACAACGGGGGGGCTTATCGGCACAGATACGCAGTATTTT. The chain carries TRBV18 and TRBJ2-3; 8 bases are a match to TRBD2. Germline values: CDR1 KGHSH, CDR2 LQKENI. The CDR3 is made up of 18 amino acids. V shed 2 bases, J shed 1 base, and the junction held 11 bases outside the gene matches.

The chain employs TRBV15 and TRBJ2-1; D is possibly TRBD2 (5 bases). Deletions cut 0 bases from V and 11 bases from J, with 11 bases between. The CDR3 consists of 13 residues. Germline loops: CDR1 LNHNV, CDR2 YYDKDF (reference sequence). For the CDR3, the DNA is TGTGCCACCAGCAGAGAAAATCGGGAAAAGCAGTTCTTC. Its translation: CATSRENREKQFF.

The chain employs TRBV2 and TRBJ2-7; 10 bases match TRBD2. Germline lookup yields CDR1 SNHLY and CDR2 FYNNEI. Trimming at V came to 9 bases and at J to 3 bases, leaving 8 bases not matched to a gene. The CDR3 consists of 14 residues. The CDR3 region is CARRSGTSDYEQYF. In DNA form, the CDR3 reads TGTGCCAGGAGGTCCGGGACTAGCGACTACGAGCAGTACTTC.

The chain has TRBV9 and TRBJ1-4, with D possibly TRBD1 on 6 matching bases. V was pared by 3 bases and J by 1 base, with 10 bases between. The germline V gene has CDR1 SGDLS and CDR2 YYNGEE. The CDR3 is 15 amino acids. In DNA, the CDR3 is TGTGCCAGCAGCGCAGGGACACAAACTAATGAAAAACTGTTTTTT. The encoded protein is CASSAGTQTNEKLFF.

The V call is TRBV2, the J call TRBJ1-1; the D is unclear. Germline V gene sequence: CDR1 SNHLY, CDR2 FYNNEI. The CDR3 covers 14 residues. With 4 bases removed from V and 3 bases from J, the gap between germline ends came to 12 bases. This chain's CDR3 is CASSVISSDTEAFF. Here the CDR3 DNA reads TGTGCCAGCAGTGTCATAAGCTCGGACACTGAAGCTTTCTTT.

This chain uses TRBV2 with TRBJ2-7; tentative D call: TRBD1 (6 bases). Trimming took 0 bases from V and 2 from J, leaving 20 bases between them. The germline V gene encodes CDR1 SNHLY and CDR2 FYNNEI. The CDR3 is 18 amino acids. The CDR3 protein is CASSEALPLQGTPYEQYF. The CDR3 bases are TGTGCCAGCAGTGAAGCTCTACCCCTACAGGGTACACCCTACGAGCAGTACTTC.

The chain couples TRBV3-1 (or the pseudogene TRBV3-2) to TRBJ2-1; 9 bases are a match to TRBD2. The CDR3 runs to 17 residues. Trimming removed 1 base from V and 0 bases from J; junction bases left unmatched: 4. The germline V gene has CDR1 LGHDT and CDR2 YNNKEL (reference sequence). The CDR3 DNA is TGTGCCAGCAGCCAAGCTGGTAGCGGGGGCTCCTACAATGAGCAGTTCTTC. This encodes CASSQAGSGGSYNEQFF.

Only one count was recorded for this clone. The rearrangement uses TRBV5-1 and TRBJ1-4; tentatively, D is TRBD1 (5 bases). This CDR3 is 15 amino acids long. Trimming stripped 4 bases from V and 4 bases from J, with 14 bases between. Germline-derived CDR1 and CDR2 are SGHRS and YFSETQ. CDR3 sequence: CASSPGSGLNEKLFF. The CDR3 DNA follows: TGCGCCAGCAGCCCAGGTTCGGGACTTAATGAAAAACTGTTTTTT.

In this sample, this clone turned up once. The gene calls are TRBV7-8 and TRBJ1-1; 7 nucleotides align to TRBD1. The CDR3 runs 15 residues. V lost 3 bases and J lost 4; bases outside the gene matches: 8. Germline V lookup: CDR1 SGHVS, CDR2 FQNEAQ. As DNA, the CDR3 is TGTGCCAGCAGCTTTAGCTCAGGGGGTGGCACTGAAGCTTTCTTT. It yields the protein CASSFSSGGGTEAFF. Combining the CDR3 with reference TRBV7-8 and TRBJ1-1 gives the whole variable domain GAGVSQSPRYKVAKRGQDVALRCDPISGHVSLFWYQQALGQGPEFLTYFQNEAQLDKSGLPSDRFFAERPEGSVSTLKIQRTQQEDSAVYLCASSFSSGGGTEAFFGQGTRLTVV.

Here the CDR3 reads CSVRSASGGSDTQYF. CDR3 sequence (DNA): TGCAGCGTTCGTTCGGCTAGCGGGGGTTCAGATACGCAGTATTTT. The chain employs TRBV29-1 and TRBJ2-3, with TRBD2 identical over 10 bases. Germline assignment: CDR1 SQVTM and CDR2 ANQGSEA. V lost 5 bases to trimming and J lost 4 bases; unmatched junction nucleotides: 9. CDR3 length: 15 amino acids.

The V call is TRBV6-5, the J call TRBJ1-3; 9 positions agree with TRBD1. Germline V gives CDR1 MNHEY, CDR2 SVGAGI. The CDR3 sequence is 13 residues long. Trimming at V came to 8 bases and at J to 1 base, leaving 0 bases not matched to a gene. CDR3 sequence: CASGQGSGNTIYF. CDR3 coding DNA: TGTGCCAGCGGACAGGGGTCTGGAAACACCATATATTTT.